This T cell receptor (beta chain) was documented in a study of CD8+ T cells in alopecia areata. Study-wide results and limits: Resident alphabeta T-cell populations of normal skin are likewise subject to sequencing in scalp samples.

TCR sequencing used cDNA made by reverse transcription of extracted RNA. Profiled with immunoSEQ multiplex PCR; TCRdb holds only in-frame clones, not every one. Seen here are some 190,000 clones, approximately 70% observed once, and the top ten hold around 1.3%. Of note for this clone: Its target is not known.

Noted treatment: oral pan-JAK inhibitor, 5-10 mg twice daily. The receptor was derived from a human donor with alopecia areata. Sequencing was performed on CD4+ T cells sorted from blood, taken at week 44, from a patient treated with tofacitinib.

CDR3: CASSTKQQGFTEAFF. DNA of the CDR3: TGTGCCAGCAGTACCAAACAGCAGGGTTTCACTGAAGCTTTCTTT. V is TRBV27 and J is TRBJ1-1, with a tentative D call TRBD1 (5 bases). There are 15 residues in the CDR3. Germline V lookup: CDR1 MNHEY, CDR2 SMNVEV (reference sequence). Trimming removed 5 bases from V and 4 bases from J, with 17 bases in between.